The present T cell receptor beta chain was sequenced within a study of regulatory T cells in long-lasting Graves disease (dated by TCRdb to the early 2020s). With respect to the entire study: Antithyroid drugs had been taken for less than 3 months by newly diagnosed Graves' disease patients. Peripheral blood TCR sequencing and RNA sequencing compared persistent Graves' disease patients with newly diagnosed Graves' disease patients. The study was conducted in China and was registered as a clinical trial. A total of around 33 samples were covered by TCR sequencing, comprising 13 persistent and about 20 newly diagnosed Graves' disease patients.

From the cysteine up to the phenylalanine, the CDR3 has a length of 13 residues. The DNA shown is the 39-base CDR3, in frame from base 1. A distance of 9 bases separates the germline ends of V and J, which lose 6 bases and 4 bases respectively. Per the publication, the time point label means: newly diagnosed GD, antithyroid drugs for less than 3 months. For both TCR sequencing and RNA sequencing, RNA was extracted from PBMCs using TRIzol. The diagnosis of Graves' disease followed American Thyroid Association guidelines. Recruitment of patients was carried out at an endocrinology department in Xi'an, China. From each patient, around 9 milliliters of peripheral blood was collected into an EDTA anticoagulant tube. Ficoll Paque Plus density gradient separation was used to isolate PBMCs, and no additional T cell sorting was done. An Agilent 2100 Bioanalyzer and agarose gel were used to check RNA quality, while a NanoDrop 2000 measured RNA concentration.

General conclusions and limits of the study: Only peripheral blood was studied, because thyroid tissue, the primary lesion, was inaccessible. As a limitation, the authors acknowledged that the small sample size may reduce accuracy. Compared with newly diagnosed patients, patients with persistent Graves' disease had lower TCR Shannon entropy and fewer highly expanded clones, which suggests clonal expansion. Persistent disease showed preferential use of TRBV28, TRBJ1-2 and TRBJ2-5, whereas newly diagnosed disease favored TRBV20-1 and TRBJ2-1. Sequencing and analysis were restricted to the TCR beta chain. Patients with persistent disease shared more public clonotypes (fewer than 3,000) than newly diagnosed patients did (more than 900).

Library method: multiplex PCR. The sample was run on an Illumina HiSeq 4000. TCR beta libraries were built with iRepertoire HTBI primers and Arm-PCR amplification of CDR3 regions. Before sequencing, the PCR products went through gel purification. In the paper's pipeline: A total of some 65 TRBV and 14 TRBJ segments were identified across samples and were used for gene usage analysis of CDR3 amino acid clonotypes. Filtered high-quality paired reads were merged into contigs using COPE and FqMerger. BLAST was used to align contigs to IMGT TRBV, TRBD and TRBJ reference genes, and CDR3 was defined according to IMGT. Any clonotype with a frequency above 0.1% was counted as a highly expanded clone. Shannon entropy was used to measure repertoire diversity, and the Gini coefficient was used to measure V-J evenness. A clonotype was considered public if more than one individual shared it. TCRdb applied fastp at Q25 and MiXCR to the public reads, then kept only in-frame beta chains. Entries are consolidated by CDR3 protein sequence, retaining the most common genes and DNA. The V and J calls here are based on TCRdb, not the publication. This sample has about 420,000 distinct CDR3 sequences in its table, and 15% to 20% of those were observed once. 20% to 25% of the sample is held by the ten biggest clonotypes.

This clonotype was counted between two and nine times. Its antigen remains undetermined. Base qualities are not provided; no much larger clone lies one nucleotide away. This same sample was also taken into another study, of T cells in Graves' hyperthyroidism and ophthalmopathy. That second report states: A patient counted as having stable Graves' hyperthyroidism if no progression to ophthalmopathy occurred over 18 months of follow-up. The hyperthyroidism patients were between 18 and 65 years old and newly diagnosed, with a disease duration of less than 2 months. Any patient with an uncontrolled infection, another autoimmune disease, pregnancy or lactation was excluded. Clinical symptoms, serum thyroxine and TRAb, thyroid ultrasound, and orbital computed tomography formed the basis for the diagnoses. The TCR CDR3 was subjected to a first round of RT-PCR using the HTBI primer set and the Qiagen OneStep RT-PCR kit. Most expanded thyroid clonotypes (frequency above 0.001) were also detected in blood, a finding suggesting that blood repertoires may reflect thyroid immune responses. A 13 V-J signature model separated ophthalmopathy from stable hyperthyroidism, with approximately 87% sensitivity and 81.08% specificity in cross-validation and 80%/75% in testing. In validation, the model predicted progression to ophthalmopathy with 60% to 71% sensitivity and 72% to 85% specificity, a median of 6.5 months before onset. A discovery cohort of about 96 patients, approximately 44 with Graves' ophthalmopathy and roughly 59 with stable Graves' hyperthyroidism, was used to find distinguishing TCR V-J signatures. Prospective prediction of ophthalmopathy was tested in an independent validation cohort consisting of about 19 hyperthyroidism patients and 17 patients who later progressed to ophthalmopathy. The 75 to 100 discovery patients were divided at random into training and test sets in a 7:3 ratio. In addition, the study compared T-cell repertoires in thyroid tissue and in blood from over 5 Graves' hyperthyroidism patients. Once sampling was done, hyperthyroidism patients were given methimazole at a starting dose of 30 mg daily, whereas ophthalmopathy patients were given high-dose intravenous methylprednisolone. The libraries were constructed in a second round of multiplex PCR and then size-selected and purified. The libraries were sequenced on an Illumina HiSeq2000 using paired-end 100 bp reads. Raw data were processed with SOAPnuke, discarding reads with adapters, uncalled bases, mean Phred below 15, or no exact constant-primer or identifier match. High-quality paired reads were merged with COPE v1.2.5, and unique nucleotide sequences were defined as clonotypes. Clonotypes were aligned to IMGT TRBV, TRBD and TRBJ reference segments using MiTCR v1.1. The analysis included only V-J combinations with a frequency above 0.0001, which together covered more than 99% of the repertoires. The TCS score was defined as the ratio of F50 (clonal expansion) to E x V (chaos), calculated using BLOSUM62-based TCRdist between CDR3 peptides within each V-J. Welch's t-statistics and random forest reduced fewer than 550 V-J features to 10 to 15, which were used in a naive Bayes classifier (R e1071). No statistical method was used to set the sample size in advance, and investigators knew the group allocation. According to the paper, TCR Vbeta CDR3 sequencing was carried out on some 130 peripheral blood samples, which came from over 40 ophthalmopathy, fewer than 80 hyperthyroidism and some 17 progressor patients.

Recombination connected TRBV12-3 or TRBV12-4 to TRBJ2-2, with the D gene too uncertain to name. The sample was peripheral blood mononuclear cells (PBMCs), taken at new diagnosis, from a patient treated with antithyroid drugs. The TCR sequence derives from a woman under 30 with Graves disease. Donor details come from another sample of the same person, matched by shared clones. The CDR3 loop reads CASRPDPTGELFF. The sequenced DNA is TGTGCCAGCAGGCCGGATCCCACCGGGGAGCTGTTTTTT.